This T cell receptor beta chain was recovered during a study of T cells in localized non-small cell lung cancer. Here immunoSEQ multiplex PCR was the method, and the copy in TCRdb shows in-frame clones only, minus some. The table includes fewer than 30,000 clones, about 90% detected once. This CDR3 comprises 17 residues. Trimming took 1 base from V and 8 from J, leaving 20 bases between them. Germline V gives CDR1 SEHNR, CDR2 FQNEAQ (reference sequence). Concerning this clone: Its target is unknown.

Broader study findings: The tumor had only one region sequenced, so heterogeneity remains possible. T cell clonality was highest in uninvolved adjacent lung, above tumor.

This sequence was found in a woman aged 35 to 69 with stage I lung adenocarcinoma. This specimen consisted of peripheral blood, obtained before any cancer treatment. J is TRBJ1-4 and V is TRBV7-9; possibly TRBD1 for D (6 bases). CDR3 sequence reads: CASSLEGGADILEKLFF. The CDR3 nucleotides read TGTGCCAGCAGCTTAGAAGGGGGTGCGGACATCCTGGAAAAACTGTTTTTT.